One and the same sample provided the 16 T cell receptor beta chains below, sequenced in a study of blood T cell repertoires in COVID-19. Profiled with immunoSEQ multiplex PCR; TCRdb holds only in-frame clones, not every one. The sample holds about 140,000 clones; over 75% are singletons and the top ten take under 3%. The sample taken for sequencing was PBMCs or T cells enriched from blood (not recorded which). The receptor set was obtained from a woman aged 45-60 years who had recovered from COVID-19.

This chain uses TRBV5-8 with TRBJ1-1; 7 bases are shared with TRBD1. CDR1 is SGHTS and CDR2 is YDEGEE in the germline V gene. The CDR3 has 15 residues. The V gene end was trimmed by 4 bases and the J gene end by 1 base; junction bases not matched to a gene: 7. CDR3 in amino acids: CASSTPDRANTEAFF. In DNA form, the CDR3 reads TGTGCCAGCAGCACCCCCGACAGGGCGAACACTGAAGCTTTCTTT.

The chain has TRBV4-1 and TRBJ2-7; possibly TRBD1 for D (5 bases). The CDR3 is 12 residues long. V was trimmed by 4 bases and J by 2 bases, leaving 6 bases between them. The germline V gene encodes CDR1 MGHRA and CDR2 YSYEKL. In nucleotides, the CDR3 is TGCGCCAGCAGCCCGGACACCTACGAGCAGTACTTC. Translation: CASSPDTYEQYF.

CDR3: CASSWTGQYEQYF. In DNA, the CDR3 is TGTGCCAGCAGTTGGACAGGGCAATACGAGCAGTACTTC. This chain joins TRBV2 and TRBJ2-7; TRBD1 agrees at 8 bases. J gave up 4 bases and V 5 bases, and 4 bases lay outside the gene matches. The CDR3 length is 13 residues. CDR1 and CDR2 (germline): SNHLY, FYNNEI.

The rearrangement uses TRBV5-1 and TRBJ2-2, with a possible D match to TRBD1 (5 bases). CDR3 length equals 16 residues. Looked up from germline, CDR1 is SGHRS and CDR2 is YFSETQ. Deletions cut 0 bases from V and 7 bases from J, with 16 bases between. In nucleotides, the CDR3 is TGCGCCAGCAGCTTGGTGATAGGGGCGACGAGCGGGGAGCTGTTTTTT. This codes for CASSLVIGATSGELFF.

The chain recombines TRBV9 with TRBJ1-2, with 8 bases aligning to TRBD1. J was trimmed by 5 bases and V by 4 bases; bases with no gene match: 13. The CDR3 has 16 amino acids. The germline gives CDR1 SGDLS, CDR2 YYNGEE. This CDR3 is CASSLTGGTDDYGYTF. The CDR3 coding sequence is TGTGCCAGCAGCCTTACAGGGGGGACGGACGATTATGGCTACACCTTC.

This clone was detected only a few times. The chain carries TRBV6-5 and TRBJ1-4; 9 bases agree with TRBD1. This CDR3 region has 15 residues. V lost 0 bases, J lost 7 bases, and 3 bases stayed unmatched. Per germline, CDR1 MNHEY and CDR2 SVGAGI. CDR3 sequence reads: CASSYSTGGIEKLFF. CDR3 bases: TGTGCCAGCAGTTACTCGACAGGGGGGATTGAAAAACTGTTTTTT.

The chain uses TRBV6-5 and TRBJ2-2; D not certain. Trimming stripped 6 bases from V and 0 bases from J, with 11 bases between. Germline V gene data show CDR1 as MNHEY and CDR2 as SVGAGI. This CDR3 has 15 amino acids. The CDR3 nucleotides read TGTGCCAGCAGGTCCAGAGGCGCGAACACCGGGGAGCTGTTTTTT. Protein: CASRSRGANTGELFF.

The chain joins TRBV5-1 to TRBJ1-1; the D gene is possibly TRBD1 (5 bases). There are 12 residues in the CDR3. Trimming left V 7 bases short and J 4 bases short, with 11 bases between. Germline CDR1 SGHRS, CDR2 YFSETQ. CDR3 DNA: TGCGCCAGCTCTTCGCAGGGCACTGAAGCTTTCTTT. Translation: CASSSQGTEAFF. Combining the CDR3 with reference TRBV5-1 and TRBJ1-1 gives the whole variable domain KAGVTQTPRYLIKTRGQQVTLSCSPISGHRSVSWYQQTPGQGLQFLFEYFSETQRNKGNFPGRFSGRQFSNSRSEMNVSTLELGDSALYLCASSSQGTEAFFGQGTRLTVV.

The rearrangement links TRBV29-1 to TRBJ1-4, with 10 bases matching TRBD1. The CDR3 is 16 amino acids. The J segment lost 1 base and the V segment lost 7 bases, leaving 9 bases of the junction unmatched. Germline V lookup: CDR1 SQVTM, CDR2 ANQGSEA. CDR3 nucleotides: TGCAGCGGGGGACAGGGGTTTGAAGGAACTAATGAAAAACTGTTTTTT. This gives the protein CSGGQGFEGTNEKLFF. The whole variable domain, remainder taken from reference TRBV29-1 and TRBJ1-4, is SAVISQKPSRDICQRGTSLTIQCQVDSQVTMMFWYRQQPGQSLTLIATANQGSEATYESGFVIDKFPISRPNLTFSTLTVSNMSPEDSSIYLCSGGQGFEGTNEKLFFGSGTQLSVL.

This clone was picked up a small number of times. The chain recombines TRBV7-3 with TRBJ2-3; TRBD2 might be the D (5 bases). Germline assignment: CDR1 SGHTA and CDR2 FQGTGA. There are 13 residues in the CDR3. Trimming removed 5 bases at V and 3 bases at J, with 9 bases between. CDR3 sequence reads: CASSPGLTDTQYF. For the CDR3, the DNA is TGTGCCAGCAGCCCTGGACTTACAGATACGCAGTATTTT.

The chain has TRBV28 and TRBJ2-1, with TRBD1 matching 10 bases. The CDR3 runs to 15 residues. The J segment lost 2 bases and the V segment lost 6 bases, leaving 4 bases of the junction unmatched. CDR1 is MDHEN and CDR2 is SYDVKM in the germline V gene. CDR3 residues: CASRSGTGAYNEQFF. For the CDR3, the DNA is TGTGCCAGCAGGTCCGGGACAGGGGCCTACAATGAGCAGTTCTTC.

CDR3 bases: TGTGCCAGCAGTTTAGGGACAGGGACCATCAATCAGCCCCAGCATTTT. Protein: CASSLGTGTINQPQHF. The gene calls are TRBV28 and TRBJ1-5; 9 positions agree with TRBD1. Looked up from germline, CDR1 is MDHEN and CDR2 is SYDVKM. V lost 2 bases to trimming and J lost 3 bases; unmatched junction nucleotides: 5. There are 16 residues in the CDR3.

This clone was recorded a few times. This chain uses TRBV5-1 with TRBJ2-1; TRBD2 matches 11 bases. This CDR3 spans 15 amino acids. V lost 4 bases, J lost 3 bases, and 3 bases stayed unmatched. Germline loops: CDR1 SGHRS, CDR2 YFSETQ. The CDR3: CASSPTSGSYNEQFF. DNA of the CDR3: TGCGCCAGCAGCCCCACTAGCGGGAGCTACAATGAGCAGTTCTTC.

The chain is built from TRBV29-1 and TRBJ2-1; D gene uncertain. From germline, CDR1 is SQVTM and CDR2 ANQGSEA. Trimming shortened V by 5 bases and J by 7 bases, and 12 bases separated the two germline ends. The CDR3 extends over 12 amino acids. CDR3 sequence: CSVPPYENEQFF. CDR3 coding DNA: TGCAGCGTTCCCCCGTACGAGAATGAGCAGTTCTTC.

This chain links TRBV30 with TRBJ2-7, with D unresolved. Germline V CDR1 and CDR2: GTSNPN, SVGIG (reference sequence). The CDR3 is 12 amino acids. V lost 1 base to trimming and J lost 0 bases, with 4 bases between them. The CDR3 sequence: CAWSDGSYEQYF. The CDR3 coding sequence is TGTGCCTGGAGTGACGGCTCCTACGAGCAGTACTTC.

CDR3 sequence: CASSLLSGGASGYTF. CDR3 DNA sequence: TGTGCCAGCAGCCTACTTTCGGGGGGGGCGAGTGGCTACACCTTC. The J gene is TRBJ1-2, the V gene TRBV3-1 (or the pseudogene TRBV3-2), with a possible D match to TRBD1 (6 bases). The V and J ends lost 4 bases and 7 bases respectively, with 19 bases between them. The germline gives CDR1 LGHDT, CDR2 YNNKEL (reference sequence). The CDR3 is 15 amino acids.